A single T cell receptor beta chain is shown here with its context. The antigen is unknown. Looked up from germline, CDR1 is LNHDA and CDR2 is SQIVND (reference sequence). V lost 4 bases to trimming and J lost 5 bases, with 11 bases between them. CDR3 length: 13 residues. Sequenced by immunoSEQ multiplex PCR; TCRdb stores in-frame clones only, minus some. This sample has approximately 500,000 clones, with around 80% found just once. Unsorted samples relied on about 100 million PBMCs, which served as the source of genomic DNA. This sample was included in a study of shared clonotypes between healthy human individuals. Study information: Ranging from 18 to 49 in age, donors were two women and three men.

General observations from the study: Only blood underwent sampling, and tissue repertoires likely differ.

Source material: PBMCs. This sequence joins TRBV19 and TRBJ1-2; D remains ambiguous. The sequence was obtained from a woman aged 40 to 50 in good health. Some clones in this sample may be carry-over from other donors' samples. DNA of the CDR3: TGTGCCAGTAGTACCGTGCCTCGGTATGGCTACACCTTC. As protein: CASSTVPRYGYTF.